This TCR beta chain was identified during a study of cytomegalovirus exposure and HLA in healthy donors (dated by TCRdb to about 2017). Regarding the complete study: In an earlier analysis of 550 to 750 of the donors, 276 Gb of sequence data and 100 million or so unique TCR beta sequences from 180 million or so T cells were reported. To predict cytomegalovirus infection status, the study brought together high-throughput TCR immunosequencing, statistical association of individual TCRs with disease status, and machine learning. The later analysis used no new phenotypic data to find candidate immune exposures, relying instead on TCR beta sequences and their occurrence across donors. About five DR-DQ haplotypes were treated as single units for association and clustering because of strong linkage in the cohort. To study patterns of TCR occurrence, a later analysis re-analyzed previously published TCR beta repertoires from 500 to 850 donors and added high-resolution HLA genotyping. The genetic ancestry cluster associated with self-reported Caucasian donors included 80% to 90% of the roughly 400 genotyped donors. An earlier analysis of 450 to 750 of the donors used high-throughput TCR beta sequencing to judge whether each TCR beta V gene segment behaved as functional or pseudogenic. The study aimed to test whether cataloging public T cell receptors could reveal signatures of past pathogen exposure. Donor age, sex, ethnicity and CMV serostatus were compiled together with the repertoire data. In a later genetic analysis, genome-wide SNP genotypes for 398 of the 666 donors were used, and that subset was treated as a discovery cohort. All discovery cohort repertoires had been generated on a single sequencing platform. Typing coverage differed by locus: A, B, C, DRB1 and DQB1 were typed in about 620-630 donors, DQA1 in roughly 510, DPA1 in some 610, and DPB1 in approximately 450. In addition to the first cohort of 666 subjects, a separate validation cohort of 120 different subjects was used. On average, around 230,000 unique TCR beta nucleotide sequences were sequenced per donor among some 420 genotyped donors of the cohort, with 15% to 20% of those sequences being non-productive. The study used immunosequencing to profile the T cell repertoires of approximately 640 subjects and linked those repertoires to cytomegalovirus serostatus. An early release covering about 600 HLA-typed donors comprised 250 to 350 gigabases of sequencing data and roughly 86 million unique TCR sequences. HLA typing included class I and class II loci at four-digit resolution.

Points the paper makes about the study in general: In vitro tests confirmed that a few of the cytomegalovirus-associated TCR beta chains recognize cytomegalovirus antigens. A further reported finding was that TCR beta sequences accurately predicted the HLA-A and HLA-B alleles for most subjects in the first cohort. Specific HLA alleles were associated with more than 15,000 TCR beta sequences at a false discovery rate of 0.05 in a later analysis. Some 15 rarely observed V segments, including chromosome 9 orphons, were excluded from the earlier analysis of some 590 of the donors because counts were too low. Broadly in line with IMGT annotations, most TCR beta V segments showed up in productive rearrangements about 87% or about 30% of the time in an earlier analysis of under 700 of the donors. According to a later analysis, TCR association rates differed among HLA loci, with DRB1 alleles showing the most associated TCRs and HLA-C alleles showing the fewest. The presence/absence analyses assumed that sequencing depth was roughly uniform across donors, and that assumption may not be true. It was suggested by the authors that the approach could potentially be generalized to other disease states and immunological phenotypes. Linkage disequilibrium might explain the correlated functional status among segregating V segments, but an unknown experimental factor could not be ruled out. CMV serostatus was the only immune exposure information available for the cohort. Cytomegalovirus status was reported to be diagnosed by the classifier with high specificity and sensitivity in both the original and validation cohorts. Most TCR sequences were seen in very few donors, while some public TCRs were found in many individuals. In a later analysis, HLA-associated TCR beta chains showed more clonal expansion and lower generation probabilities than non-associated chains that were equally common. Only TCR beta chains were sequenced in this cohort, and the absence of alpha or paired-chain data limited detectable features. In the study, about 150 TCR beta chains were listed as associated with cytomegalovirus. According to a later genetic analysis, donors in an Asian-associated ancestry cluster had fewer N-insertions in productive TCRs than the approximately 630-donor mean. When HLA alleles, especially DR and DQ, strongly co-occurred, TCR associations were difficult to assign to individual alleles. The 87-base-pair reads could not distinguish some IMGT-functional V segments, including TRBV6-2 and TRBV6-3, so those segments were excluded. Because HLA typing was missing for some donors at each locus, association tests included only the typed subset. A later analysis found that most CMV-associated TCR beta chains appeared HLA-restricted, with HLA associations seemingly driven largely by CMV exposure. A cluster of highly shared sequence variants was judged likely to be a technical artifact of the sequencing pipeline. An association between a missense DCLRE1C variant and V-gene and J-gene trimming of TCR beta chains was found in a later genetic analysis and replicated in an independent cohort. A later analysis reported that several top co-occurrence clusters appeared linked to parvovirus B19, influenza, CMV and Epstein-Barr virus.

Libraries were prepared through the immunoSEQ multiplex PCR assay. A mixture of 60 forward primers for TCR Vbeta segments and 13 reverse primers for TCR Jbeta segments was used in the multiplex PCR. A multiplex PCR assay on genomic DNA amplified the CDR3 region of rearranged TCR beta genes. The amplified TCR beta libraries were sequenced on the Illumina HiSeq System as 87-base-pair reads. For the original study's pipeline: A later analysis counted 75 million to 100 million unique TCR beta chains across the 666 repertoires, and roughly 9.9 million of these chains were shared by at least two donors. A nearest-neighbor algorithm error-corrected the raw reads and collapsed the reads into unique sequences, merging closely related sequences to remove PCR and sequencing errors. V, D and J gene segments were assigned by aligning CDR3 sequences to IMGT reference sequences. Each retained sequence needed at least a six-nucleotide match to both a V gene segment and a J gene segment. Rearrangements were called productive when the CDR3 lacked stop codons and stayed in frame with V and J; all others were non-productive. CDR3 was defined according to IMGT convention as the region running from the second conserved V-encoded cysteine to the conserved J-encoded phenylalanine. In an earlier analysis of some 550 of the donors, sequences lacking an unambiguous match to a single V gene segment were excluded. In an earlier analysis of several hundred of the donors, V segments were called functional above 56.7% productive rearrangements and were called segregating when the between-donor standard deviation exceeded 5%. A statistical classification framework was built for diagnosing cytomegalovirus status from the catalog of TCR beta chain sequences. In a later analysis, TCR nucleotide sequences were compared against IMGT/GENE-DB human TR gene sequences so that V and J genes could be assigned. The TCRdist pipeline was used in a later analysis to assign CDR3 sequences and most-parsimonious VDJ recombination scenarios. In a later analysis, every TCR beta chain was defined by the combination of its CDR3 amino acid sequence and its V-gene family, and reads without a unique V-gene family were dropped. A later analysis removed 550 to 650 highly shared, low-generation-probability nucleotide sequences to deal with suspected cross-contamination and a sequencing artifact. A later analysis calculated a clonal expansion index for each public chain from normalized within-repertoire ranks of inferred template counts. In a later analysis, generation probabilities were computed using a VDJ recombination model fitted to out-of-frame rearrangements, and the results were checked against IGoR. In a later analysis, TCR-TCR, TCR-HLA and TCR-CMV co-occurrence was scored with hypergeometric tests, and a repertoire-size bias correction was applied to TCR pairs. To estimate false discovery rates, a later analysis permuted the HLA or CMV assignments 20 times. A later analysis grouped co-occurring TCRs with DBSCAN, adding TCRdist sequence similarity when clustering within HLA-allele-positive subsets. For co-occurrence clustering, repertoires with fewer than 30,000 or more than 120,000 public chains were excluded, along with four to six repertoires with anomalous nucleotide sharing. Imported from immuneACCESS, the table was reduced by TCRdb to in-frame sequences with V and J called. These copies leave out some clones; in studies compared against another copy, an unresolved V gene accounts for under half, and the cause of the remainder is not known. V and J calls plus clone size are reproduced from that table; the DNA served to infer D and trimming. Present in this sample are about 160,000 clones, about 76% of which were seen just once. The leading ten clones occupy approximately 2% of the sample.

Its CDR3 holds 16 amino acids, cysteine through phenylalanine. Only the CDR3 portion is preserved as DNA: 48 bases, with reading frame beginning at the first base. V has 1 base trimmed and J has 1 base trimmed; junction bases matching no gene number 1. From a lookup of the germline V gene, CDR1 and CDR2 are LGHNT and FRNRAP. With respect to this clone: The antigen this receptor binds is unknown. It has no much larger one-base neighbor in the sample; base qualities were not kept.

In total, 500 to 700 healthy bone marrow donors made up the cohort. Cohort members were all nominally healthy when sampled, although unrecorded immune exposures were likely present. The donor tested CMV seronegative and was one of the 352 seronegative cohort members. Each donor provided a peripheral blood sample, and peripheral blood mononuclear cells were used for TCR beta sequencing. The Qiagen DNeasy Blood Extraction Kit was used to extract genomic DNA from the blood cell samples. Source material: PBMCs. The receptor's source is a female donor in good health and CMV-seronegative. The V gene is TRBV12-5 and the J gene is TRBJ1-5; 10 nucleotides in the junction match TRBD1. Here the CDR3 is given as CASGLGQGASNQPQHF. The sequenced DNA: TGTGCTAGTGGTTTGGGACAGGGGGCCAGCAATCAGCCCCAGCATTTT.